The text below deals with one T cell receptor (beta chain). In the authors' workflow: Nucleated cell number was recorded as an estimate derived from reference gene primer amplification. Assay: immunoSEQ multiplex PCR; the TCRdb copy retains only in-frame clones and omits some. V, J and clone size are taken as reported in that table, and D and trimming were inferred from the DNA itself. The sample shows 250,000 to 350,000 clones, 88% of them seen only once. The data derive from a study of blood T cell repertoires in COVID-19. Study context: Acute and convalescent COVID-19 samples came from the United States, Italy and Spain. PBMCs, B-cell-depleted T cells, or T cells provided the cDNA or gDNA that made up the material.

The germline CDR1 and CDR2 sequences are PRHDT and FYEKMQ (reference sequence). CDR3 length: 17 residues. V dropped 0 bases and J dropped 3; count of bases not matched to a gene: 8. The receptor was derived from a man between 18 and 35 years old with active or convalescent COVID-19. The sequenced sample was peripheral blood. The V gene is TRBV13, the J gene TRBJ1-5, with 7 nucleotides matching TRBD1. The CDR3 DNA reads TGTGCCAGCAGCTTAGGCCGACAGGGCGCAACCAATCAGCCCCAGCATTTT. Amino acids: CASSLGRQGATNQPQHF. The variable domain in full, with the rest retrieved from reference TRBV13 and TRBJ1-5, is AAGVIQSPRHLIKEKRETATLKCYPIPRHDTVYWYQQGPGQDPQFLISFYEKMQSDKGSIPDRFSAQQFSDYHSELNMSSLELGDSALYFCASSLGRQGATNQPQHFGDGTRLSIL.